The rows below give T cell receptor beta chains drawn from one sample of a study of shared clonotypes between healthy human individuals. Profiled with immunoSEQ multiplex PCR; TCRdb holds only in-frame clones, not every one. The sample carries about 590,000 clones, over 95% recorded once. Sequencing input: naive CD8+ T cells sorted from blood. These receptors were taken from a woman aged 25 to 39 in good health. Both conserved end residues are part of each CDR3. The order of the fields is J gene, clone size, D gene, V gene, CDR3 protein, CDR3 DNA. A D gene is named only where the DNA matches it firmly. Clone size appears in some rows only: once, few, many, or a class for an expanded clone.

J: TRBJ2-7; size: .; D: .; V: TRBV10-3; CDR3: CAISAGSYEQYF; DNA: TGTGCCATCAGTGCTGGGTCCTACGAGCAGTACTTC
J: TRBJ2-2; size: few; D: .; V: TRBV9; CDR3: CASSVGGPGELFF; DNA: TGTGCCAGCAGCGTGGGGGGCCCCGGGGAGCTGTTTTTT
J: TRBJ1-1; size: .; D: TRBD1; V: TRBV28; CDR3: CASIPDRGWTEAFF; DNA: TGTGCCAGCATCCCTGACAGGGGATGGACTGAAGCTTTCTTT
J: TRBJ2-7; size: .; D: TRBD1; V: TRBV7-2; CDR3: CASSFNQGARGEQYF; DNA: TGTGCCAGCAGCTTCAACCAGGGGGCGCGGGGTGAGCAGTACTTC
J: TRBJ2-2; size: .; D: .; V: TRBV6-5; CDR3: CASSYDGDLYTGELFF; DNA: TGTGCCAGCAGTTACGACGGCGACCTCTACACCGGGGAGCTGTTTTTT
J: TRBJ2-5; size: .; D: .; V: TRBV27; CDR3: CASRESRWEETQYF; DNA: TGTGCCAGCCGAGAGAGCAGGTGGGAAGAGACCCAGTACTTC
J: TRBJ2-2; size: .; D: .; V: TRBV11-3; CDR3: CASSLVASENTGELFF; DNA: TGTGCCAGCAGCTTAGTGGCTAGCGAGAACACCGGGGAGCTGTTTTTT
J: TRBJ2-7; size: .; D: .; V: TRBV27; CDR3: CASSLLASSYEQYF; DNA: TGTGCCAGCAGTTTGCTTGCCAGCTCCTACGAGCAGTACTTC
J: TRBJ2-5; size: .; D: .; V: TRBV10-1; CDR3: CASSEGRGGGEETQYF; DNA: TGCGCCAGCAGTGAGGGTCGGGGCGGGGGCGAAGAGACCCAGTACTTC
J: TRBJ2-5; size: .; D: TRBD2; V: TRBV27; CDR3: CASSGTGTRKETQYF; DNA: TGTGCCAGCAGTGGGACCGGGACTAGGAAGGAGACCCAGTACTTC
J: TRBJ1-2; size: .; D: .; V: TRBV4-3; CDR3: CASSQGTGYTF; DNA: TGCGCCAGCAGCCAGGGCACTGGCTACACCTTC
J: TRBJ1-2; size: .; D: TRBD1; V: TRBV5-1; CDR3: CASSEGAAGQDHGYTF; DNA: TGCGCCAGCAGCGAGGGCGCAGCCGGACAGGATCATGGCTACACCTTC